This TCR beta chain appears in the sequencing data of a study of cytomegalovirus exposure and HLA in healthy donors. Overall study context: According to later analysis, the same platform produced the roughly 110 validation and several hundred first-cohort repertoires. Whole-study results and caveats: Subsequent analysis revealed that first-cohort TCR clusters tended to co-occur in the 130 or so validation repertoires. Among TCR beta chains, those listed as cytomegalovirus-associated numbered over 150. Most TCR sequences were seen very rarely across donors, but some public TCRs occurred in many.

With respect to this clone: Antigen: not known.

V was pared by 0 bases and J by 3 bases, with 6 bases between. This CDR3 comprises 14 residues. Per the germline V gene, CDR1 is KGHSH and CDR2 is LQKENI. The protocol was immunoSEQ multiplex PCR, while the TCRdb copy is restricted to in-frame clones and leaves out a portion. The repertoire includes 200,000 to 250,000 clones, approximately 82% of them detected once, and less than 7% sits in the top ten. This receptor was identified in a woman between 18 and 29 years old in good health and CMV-seronegative. Material: PBMCs. The chain employs TRBV18 and TRBJ2-1, with D hard to call. The CDR3 sequence: CASSPPTSYNEQFF. The CDR3 coding sequence is TGTGCCAGCTCACCACCGACCAGCTACAATGAGCAGTTCTTC.